This T cell receptor beta chain stems from a study of shared clonotypes between healthy human individuals. Trimming took off 3 bases at V and 8 bases at J, with 10 bases between the two ends. CDR3 length: 12 amino acids. Germline V gene data show CDR1 as KGHSH and CDR2 as LQKENI. Per the original data handling: Junction-only immunoSEQ data arrived without quality scores, meaning filtering differed. Using immunoSEQ multiplex PCR, the repertoire was profiled, and TCRdb retains in-frame clones only, with some absent. Clone size and V and J calls were adopted from that table, with D and trimming inferred from the DNA. The sample shows over a million clones, around 78% of them seen only once. Splitting the CD4+ cells yielded a CD45RA+ naive subset and a CD45RA-negative memory subset.

Sequencing used memory CD4+ T cells from PBMCs. Subset given: CD45RA-negative fraction. The source of this sequence is a man between 18 and 35 years old in good health. Some clones in this sample may be carry-over from other donors' samples. The chain combines TRBV18 with TRBJ2-5, with D maybe TRBD1 (5 bases). The CDR3 region is CASSPDKSTQYF. Written as DNA, the CDR3 is TGTGCCAGCTCACCGGACAAGAGCACCCAGTACTTC. Full variable domain (missing parts from reference TRBV18 and TRBJ2-5): NAGVMQNPRHLVRRRGQEARLRCSPMKGHSHVYWYRQLPEEGLKFMVYLQKENIIDESGMPKERFSAEFPKEGPSILRIQQVVRGDSAAYFCASSPDKSTQYFGPGTRLLVL.